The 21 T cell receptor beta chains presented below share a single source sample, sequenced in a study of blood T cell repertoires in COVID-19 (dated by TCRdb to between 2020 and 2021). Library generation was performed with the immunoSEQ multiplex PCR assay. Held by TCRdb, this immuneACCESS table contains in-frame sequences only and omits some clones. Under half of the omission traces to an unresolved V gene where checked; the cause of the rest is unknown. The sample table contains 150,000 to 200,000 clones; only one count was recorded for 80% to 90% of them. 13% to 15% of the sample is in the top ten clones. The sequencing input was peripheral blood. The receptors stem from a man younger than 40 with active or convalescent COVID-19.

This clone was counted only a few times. CDR3 residues: CASRGQVANGYTF. The DNA of the CDR3 is TGTGCCAGCAGGGGACAGGTTGCTAATGGCTACACCTTC. The gene calls are TRBV25-1 and TRBJ1-2, with 8 bases aligning to TRBD1. V was pared by 6 bases and J by 6 bases, with 6 bases of the junction left unmatched. In germline, CDR1 is MGHDK, CDR2 SYGVNS. The CDR3 covers 13 residues.

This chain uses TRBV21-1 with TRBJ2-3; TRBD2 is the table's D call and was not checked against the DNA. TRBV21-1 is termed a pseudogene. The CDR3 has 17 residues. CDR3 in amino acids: CASSRTRTSGRSDTQYF. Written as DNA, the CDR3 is TGTGCCAGCAGCAGAACTCGGACTAGCGGGAGATCAGATACGCAGTATTTT.

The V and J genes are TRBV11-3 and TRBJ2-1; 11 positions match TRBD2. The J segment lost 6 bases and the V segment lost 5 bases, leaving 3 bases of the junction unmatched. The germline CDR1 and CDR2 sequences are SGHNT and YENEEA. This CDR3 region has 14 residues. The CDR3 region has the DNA TGTGCCAGCAGCCCTACTAGCGGGAGCAATGAGCAGTTCTTC. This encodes CASSPTSGSNEQFF.

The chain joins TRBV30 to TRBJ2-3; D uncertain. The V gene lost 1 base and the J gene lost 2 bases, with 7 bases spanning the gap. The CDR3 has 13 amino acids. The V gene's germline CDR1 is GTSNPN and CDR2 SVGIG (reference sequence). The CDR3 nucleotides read TGTGCCTGGAGTGGACTCTTCACAGATACGCAGTATTTT. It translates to CAWSGLFTDTQYF.

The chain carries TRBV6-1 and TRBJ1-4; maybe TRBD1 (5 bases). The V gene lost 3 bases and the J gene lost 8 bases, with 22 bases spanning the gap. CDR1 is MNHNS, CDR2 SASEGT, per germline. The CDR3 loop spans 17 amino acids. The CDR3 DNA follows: TGTGCCAGCAGTGACTTAGGGCTAGGAGGGGTAGGAGAAAAACTGTTTTTT. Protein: CASSDLGLGGVGEKLFF.

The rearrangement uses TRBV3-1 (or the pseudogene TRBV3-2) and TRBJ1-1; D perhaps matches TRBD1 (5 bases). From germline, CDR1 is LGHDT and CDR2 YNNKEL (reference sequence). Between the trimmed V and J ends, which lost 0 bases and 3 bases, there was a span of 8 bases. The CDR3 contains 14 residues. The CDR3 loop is CASSQDQQDTEAFF. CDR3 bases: TGTGCCAGCAGCCAAGATCAACAGGACACTGAAGCTTTCTTT.

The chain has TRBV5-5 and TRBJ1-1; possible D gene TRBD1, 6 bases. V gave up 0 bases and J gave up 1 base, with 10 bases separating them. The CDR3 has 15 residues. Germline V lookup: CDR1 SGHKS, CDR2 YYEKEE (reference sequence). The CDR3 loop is CASSLETGTNTEAFF. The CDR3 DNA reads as TGTGCCAGCAGCTTGGAAACAGGGACGAACACTGAAGCTTTCTTT. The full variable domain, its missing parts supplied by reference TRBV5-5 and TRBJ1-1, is DAGVTQSPTHLIKTRGQQVTLRCSPISGHKSVSWYQQVLGQGPQFIFQYYEKEERGRGNFPDRFSARQFPNYSSELNVNALLLGDSALYLCASSLETGTNTEAFFGQGTRLTVV.

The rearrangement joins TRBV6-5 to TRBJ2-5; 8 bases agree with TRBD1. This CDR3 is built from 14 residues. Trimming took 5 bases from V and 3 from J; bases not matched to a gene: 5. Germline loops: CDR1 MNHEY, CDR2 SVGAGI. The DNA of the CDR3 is TGTGCCAGCAGTCTTAACAGGGGGAAAGAGACCCAGTACTTC. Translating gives CASSLNRGKETQYF.

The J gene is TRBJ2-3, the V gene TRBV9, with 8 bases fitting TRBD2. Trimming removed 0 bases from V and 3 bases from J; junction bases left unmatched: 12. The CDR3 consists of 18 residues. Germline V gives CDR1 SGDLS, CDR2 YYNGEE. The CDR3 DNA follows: TGTGCCAGCAGCGTAGGGCCCCAAGAAGCGGGGGAAACAGATACGCAGTATTTT. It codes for CASSVGPQEAGETDTQYF.

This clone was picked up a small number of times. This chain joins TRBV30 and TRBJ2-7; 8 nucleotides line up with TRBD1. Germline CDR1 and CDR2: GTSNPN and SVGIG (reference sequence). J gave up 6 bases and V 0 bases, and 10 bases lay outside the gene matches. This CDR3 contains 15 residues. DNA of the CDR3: TGTGCCTGGAGTGTCGGTAGGAGACAGGGGCTCGAGCAGTACGTC. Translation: CAWSVGRRQGLEQYV.

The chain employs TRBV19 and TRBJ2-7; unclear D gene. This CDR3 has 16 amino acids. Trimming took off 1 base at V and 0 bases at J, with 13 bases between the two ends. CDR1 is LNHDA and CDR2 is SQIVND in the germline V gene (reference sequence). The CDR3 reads CASSIGSGGVSYEQYF. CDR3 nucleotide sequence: TGTGCCAGTAGTATAGGCTCCGGCGGAGTCTCCTACGAGCAGTACTTC.

The CDR3 here is CASSVGVVEAFF. In DNA form, the CDR3 reads TGTGCCAGCAGTGTGGGAGTAGTTGAAGCTTTCTTT. The rearrangement links TRBV6-2 or TRBV6-3 to TRBJ1-1; D call uncertain. The CDR3 has 12 amino acids. Germline loops: CDR1 MNHEY, CDR2 SVGEGT. V shed 5 bases and J shed 7 bases, with 11 bases lying between them.

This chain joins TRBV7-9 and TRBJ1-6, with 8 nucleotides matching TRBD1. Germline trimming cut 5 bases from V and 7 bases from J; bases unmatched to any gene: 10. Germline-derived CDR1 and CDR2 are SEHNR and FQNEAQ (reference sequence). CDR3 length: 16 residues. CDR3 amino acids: CASSIPDRDGNSPLHF. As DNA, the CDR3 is TGTGCCAGCAGCATCCCGGACAGGGACGGAAATTCACCCCTCCACTTT.

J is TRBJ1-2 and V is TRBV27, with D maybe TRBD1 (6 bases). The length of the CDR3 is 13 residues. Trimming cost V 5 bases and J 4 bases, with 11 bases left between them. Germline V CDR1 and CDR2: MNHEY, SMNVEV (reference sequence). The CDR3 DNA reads TGTGCCAGCAGTGGTCAGGGGCCCTATGGCTACACCTTC. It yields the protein CASSGQGPYGYTF.

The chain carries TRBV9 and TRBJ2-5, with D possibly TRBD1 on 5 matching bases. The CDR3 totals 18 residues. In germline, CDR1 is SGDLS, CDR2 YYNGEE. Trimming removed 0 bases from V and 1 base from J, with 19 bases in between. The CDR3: CASSVGGPGAPSQETQYF. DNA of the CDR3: TGTGCCAGCAGCGTAGGGGGTCCTGGGGCGCCGTCCCAAGAGACCCAGTACTTC.

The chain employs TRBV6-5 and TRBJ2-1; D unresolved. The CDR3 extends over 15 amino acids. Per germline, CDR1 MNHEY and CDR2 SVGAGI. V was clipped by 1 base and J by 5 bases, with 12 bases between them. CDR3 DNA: TGTGCCAGCAGTTACTTTCTGGCAGCGAACAATGAGCAGTTCTTC. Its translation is CASSYFLAANNEQFF.

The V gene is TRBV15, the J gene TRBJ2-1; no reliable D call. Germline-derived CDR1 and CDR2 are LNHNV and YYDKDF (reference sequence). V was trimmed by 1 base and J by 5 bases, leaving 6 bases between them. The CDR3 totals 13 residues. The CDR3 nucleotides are TGTGCCACCAGCAGAGGACTCAACAATGAGCAGTTCTTC. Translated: CATSRGLNNEQFF.

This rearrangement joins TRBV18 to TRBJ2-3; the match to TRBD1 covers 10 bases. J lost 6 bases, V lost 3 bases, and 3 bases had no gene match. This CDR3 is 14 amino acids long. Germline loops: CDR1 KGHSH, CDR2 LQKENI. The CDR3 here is CASSPGQGGDTQYF. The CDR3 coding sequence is TGTGCCAGCTCACCTGGACAGGGGGGCGATACGCAGTATTTT.

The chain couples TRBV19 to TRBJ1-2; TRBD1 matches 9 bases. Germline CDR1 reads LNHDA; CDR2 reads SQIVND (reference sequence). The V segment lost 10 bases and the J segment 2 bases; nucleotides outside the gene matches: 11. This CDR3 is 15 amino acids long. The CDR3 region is CATGPRDRVNYGYTF. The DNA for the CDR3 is TGTGCCACCGGACCCCGGGACAGGGTGAACTATGGCTACACCTTC.

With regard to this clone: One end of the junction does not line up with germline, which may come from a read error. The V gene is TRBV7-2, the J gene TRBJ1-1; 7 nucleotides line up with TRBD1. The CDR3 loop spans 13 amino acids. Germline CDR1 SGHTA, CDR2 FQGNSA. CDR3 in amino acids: CASSLDNRGECYF. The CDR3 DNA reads TGTGCCAGCAGCTTAGATAACAGGGGAGAGTGTTACTTC.

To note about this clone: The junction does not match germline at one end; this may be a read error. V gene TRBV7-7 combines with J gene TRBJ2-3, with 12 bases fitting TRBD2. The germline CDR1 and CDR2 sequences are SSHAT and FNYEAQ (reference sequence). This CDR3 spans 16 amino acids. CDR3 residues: CASSLGTSGFTDTQYF. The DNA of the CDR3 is TGTGCTAGCAGCTTAGGGACTAGCGGGTTCACAGATACGCAGTATTTT.